This record covers a single T cell receptor (beta chain). Its target is unknown. The second PCR ran 7 to 11 cycles with a sample-barcoded 5' primer and J-beta primers. TCRdb re-analysed the 5' RACE reads in MiXCR, keeping a single row per CDR3 protein. The data contain some 1,500,000 distinct CDR3 sequences, approximately 43% of them singletons. This entry comes from a study of blood T cells in healthy people across ages. Study-wide results and limits: In long-lived donors, naive CD4+ cell counts and diversity exceeded those of aged donors.

The individuals who served as donors were healthy Caucasians living in Russia, aged about 6 to 100. The authors extracted at least 5 micrograms of total RNA per sample. There are 11 residues in the CDR3. The ends were cut back, 5 bases at V and 6 bases at J, with 5 bases in the middle. Germline V gene lookup returns CDR1 SNHLY and CDR2 FYNNEI. Sequencing was performed on blood. The J gene is TRBJ2-1, the V gene TRBV2; D gene unclear. The sequence was collected from a young woman in good health. The CDR3 sequence is CASSTCNEQFF. CDR3 DNA sequence: TGTGCCAGCAGTACTTGCAATGAGCAGTTCTTC.